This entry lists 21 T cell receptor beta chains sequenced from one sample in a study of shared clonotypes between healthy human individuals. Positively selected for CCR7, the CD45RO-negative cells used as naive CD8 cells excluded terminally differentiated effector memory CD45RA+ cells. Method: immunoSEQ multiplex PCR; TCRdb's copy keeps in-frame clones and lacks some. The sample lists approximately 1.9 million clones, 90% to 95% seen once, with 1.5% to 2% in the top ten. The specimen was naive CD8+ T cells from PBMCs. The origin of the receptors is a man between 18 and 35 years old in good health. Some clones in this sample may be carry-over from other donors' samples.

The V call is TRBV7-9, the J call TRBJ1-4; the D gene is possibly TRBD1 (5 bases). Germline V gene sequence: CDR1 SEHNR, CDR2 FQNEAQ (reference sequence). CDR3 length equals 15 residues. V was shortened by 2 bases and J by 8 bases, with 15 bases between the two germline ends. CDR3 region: CASSLPGRRGEKLFF. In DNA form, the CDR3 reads TGTGCCAGCAGCTTACCGGGCAGACGGGGGGAAAAACTGTTTTTT.

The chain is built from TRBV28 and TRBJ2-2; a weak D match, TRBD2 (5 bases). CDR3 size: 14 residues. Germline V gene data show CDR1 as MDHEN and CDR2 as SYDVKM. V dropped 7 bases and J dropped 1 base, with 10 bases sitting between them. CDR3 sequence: CASNERRNTGELFF. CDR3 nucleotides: TGTGCCAGCAATGAGCGGAGGAACACCGGGGAGCTGTTTTTT.

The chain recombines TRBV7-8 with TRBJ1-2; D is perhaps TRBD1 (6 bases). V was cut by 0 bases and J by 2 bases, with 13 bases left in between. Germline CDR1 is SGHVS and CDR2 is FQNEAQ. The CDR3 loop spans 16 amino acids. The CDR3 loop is CASSLAAGAQNYGYTF. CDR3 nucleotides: TGTGCCAGCAGCTTAGCAGCAGGGGCGCAGAACTATGGCTACACCTTC. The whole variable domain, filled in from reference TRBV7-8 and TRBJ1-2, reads GAGVSQSPRYKVAKRGQDVALRCDPISGHVSLFWYQQALGQGPEFLTYFQNEAQLDKSGLPSDRFFAERPEGSVSTLKIQRTQQEDSAVYLCASSLAAGAQNYGYTFGSGTRLTVV.

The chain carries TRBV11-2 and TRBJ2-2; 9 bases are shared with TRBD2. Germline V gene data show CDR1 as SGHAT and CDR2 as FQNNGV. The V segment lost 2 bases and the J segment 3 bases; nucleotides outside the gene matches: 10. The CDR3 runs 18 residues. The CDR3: CASSLFKREEKDTGELFF. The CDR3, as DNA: TGTGCCAGCAGCTTATTCAAGCGGGAGGAAAAGGACACCGGGGAGCTGTTTTTT.

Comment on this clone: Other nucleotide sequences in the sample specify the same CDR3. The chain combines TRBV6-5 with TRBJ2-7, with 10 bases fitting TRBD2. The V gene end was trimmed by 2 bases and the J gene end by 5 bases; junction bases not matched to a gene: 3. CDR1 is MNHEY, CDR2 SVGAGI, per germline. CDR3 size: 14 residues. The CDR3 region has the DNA TGTGCCAGCAGTTACGGCCTAGCGGGGGACGAGCAGTACTTC. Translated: CASSYGLAGDEQYF.

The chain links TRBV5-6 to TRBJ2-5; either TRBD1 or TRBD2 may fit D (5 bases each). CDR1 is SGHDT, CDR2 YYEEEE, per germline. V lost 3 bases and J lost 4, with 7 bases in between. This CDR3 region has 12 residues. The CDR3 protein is CASSSGGETQYF. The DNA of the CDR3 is TGTGCCAGCAGCTCTGGGGGAGAGACCCAGTACTTC.

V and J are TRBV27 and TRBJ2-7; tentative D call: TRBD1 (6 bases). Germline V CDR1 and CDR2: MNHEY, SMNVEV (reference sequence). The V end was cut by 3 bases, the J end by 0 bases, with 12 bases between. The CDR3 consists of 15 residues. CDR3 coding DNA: TGTGCCAGCAGTTTCCCCAGAGGGGGCTCCTACGAGCAGTACTTC. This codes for CASSFPRGGSYEQYF.

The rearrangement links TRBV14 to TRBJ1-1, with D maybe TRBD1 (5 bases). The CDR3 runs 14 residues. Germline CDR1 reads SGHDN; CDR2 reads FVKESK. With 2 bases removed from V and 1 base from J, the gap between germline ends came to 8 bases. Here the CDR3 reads CASSQLGQNTEAFF. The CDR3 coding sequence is TGTGCCAGCAGCCAATTGGGGCAGAACACTGAAGCTTTCTTT.

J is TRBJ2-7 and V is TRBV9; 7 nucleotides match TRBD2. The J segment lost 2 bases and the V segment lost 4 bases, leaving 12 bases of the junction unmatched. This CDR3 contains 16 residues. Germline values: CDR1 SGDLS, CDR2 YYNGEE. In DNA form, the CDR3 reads TGTGCCAGCAGCCCCGGGGGAGGGACTCACCCCTACGAGCAGTACTTC. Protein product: CASSPGGGTHPYEQYF.

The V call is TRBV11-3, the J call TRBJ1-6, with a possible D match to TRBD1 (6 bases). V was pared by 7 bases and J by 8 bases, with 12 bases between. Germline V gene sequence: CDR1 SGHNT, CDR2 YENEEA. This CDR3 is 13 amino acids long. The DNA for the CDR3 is TGTGCCAGCACGGGGGGCAGGGATTCACCCCTCCACTTT. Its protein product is CASTGGRDSPLHF. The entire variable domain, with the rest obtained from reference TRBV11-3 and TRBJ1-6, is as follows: EAGVVQSPRYKIIEKKQPVAFWCNPISGHNTLYWYLQNLGQGPELLIRYENEEAVDDSQLPKDRFSAERLKGVDSTLKIQPAELGDSAVYLCASTGGRDSPLHFGNGTRLTVT.

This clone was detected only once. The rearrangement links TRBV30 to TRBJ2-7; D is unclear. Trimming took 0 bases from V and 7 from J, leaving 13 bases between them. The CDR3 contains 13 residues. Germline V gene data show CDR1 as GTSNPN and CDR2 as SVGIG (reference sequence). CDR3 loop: CAWSVLGLGEQYF. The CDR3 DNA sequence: TGTGCCTGGAGTGTTTTAGGTCTGGGGGAGCAGTACTTC.

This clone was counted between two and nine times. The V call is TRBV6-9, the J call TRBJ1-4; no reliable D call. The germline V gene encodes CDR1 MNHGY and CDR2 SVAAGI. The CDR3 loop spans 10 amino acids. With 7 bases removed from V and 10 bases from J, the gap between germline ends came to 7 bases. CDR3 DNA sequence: TGTGCCAGCAAGTCGGGAAAACTGTTTTTT. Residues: CASKSGKLFF.

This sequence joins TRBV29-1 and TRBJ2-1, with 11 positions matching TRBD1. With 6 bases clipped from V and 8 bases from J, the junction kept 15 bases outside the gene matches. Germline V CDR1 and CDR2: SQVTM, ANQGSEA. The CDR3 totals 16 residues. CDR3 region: CSVPQNPRTGGDEQFF. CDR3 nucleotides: TGCAGCGTCCCACAGAACCCCCGGACAGGGGGCGATGAGCAGTTCTTC.

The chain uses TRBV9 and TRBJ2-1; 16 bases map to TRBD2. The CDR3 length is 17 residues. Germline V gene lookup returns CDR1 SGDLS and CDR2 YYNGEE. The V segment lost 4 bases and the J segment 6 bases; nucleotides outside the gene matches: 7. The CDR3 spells CASSLEGTSGRANEQFF. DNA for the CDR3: TGTGCCAGCAGCTTAGAGGGGACTAGCGGGAGGGCCAATGAGCAGTTCTTC. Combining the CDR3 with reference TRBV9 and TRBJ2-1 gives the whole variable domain DSGVTQTPKHLITATGQRVTLRCSPRSGDLSVYWYQQSLDQGLQFLIQYYNGEERAKGNILERFSAQQFPDLHSELNLSSLELGDSALYFCASSLEGTSGRANEQFFGPGTRLTVL.

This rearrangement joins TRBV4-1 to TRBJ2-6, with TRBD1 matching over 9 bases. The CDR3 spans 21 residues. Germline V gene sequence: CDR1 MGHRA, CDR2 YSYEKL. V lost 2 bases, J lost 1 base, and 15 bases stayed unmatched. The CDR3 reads CASSQRGTGLLSQSGANVLTF. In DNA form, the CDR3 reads TGCGCCAGCAGCCAACGCGGGACAGGGCTACTCTCCCAATCTGGGGCCAACGTCCTGACTTTC.

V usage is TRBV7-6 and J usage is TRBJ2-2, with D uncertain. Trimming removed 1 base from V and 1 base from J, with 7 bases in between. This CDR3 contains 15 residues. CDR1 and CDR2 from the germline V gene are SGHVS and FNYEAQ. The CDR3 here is CASSLGSRNTGELFF. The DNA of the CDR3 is TGTGCCAGCAGCTTAGGATCCAGGAACACCGGGGAGCTGTTTTTT.

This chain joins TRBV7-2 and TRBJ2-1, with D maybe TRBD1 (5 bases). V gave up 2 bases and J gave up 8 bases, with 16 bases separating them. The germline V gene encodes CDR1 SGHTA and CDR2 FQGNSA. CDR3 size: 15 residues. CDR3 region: CASSLLGHRGDEQFF. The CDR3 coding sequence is TGTGCCAGCAGCTTATTAGGACATAGGGGTGATGAGCAGTTCTTC.

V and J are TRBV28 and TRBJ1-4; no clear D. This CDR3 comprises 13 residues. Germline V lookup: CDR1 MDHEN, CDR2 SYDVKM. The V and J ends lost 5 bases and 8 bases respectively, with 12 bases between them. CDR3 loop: CASSPLIREKLFF. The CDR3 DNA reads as TGTGCCAGCAGTCCTCTCATTAGGGAAAAACTGTTTTTT.

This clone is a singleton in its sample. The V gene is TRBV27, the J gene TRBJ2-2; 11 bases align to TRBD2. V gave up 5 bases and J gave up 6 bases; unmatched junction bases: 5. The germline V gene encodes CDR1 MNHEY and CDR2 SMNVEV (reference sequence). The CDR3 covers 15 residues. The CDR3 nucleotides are TGTGCCAGCAGTCGACTAGCGGGATTTGCCGGGGAGCTGTTTTTT. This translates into CASSRLAGFAGELFF.

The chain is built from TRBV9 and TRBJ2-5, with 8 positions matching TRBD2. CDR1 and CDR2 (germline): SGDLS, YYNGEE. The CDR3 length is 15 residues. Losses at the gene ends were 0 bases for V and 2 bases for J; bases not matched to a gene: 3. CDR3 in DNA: TGTGCCAGCAGCGTAGCGGGACTAGAACAAGAGACCCAGTACTTC. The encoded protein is CASSVAGLEQETQYF.

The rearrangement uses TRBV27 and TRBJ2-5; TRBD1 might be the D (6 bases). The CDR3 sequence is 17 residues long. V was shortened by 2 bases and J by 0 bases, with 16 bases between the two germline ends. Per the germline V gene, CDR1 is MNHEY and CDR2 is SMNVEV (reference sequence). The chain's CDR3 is CASSLGRGIRDQETQYF. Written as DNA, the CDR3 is TGTGCCAGCAGTTTAGGCAGGGGAATACGAGACCAAGAGACCCAGTACTTC.